Presented here are 10 T cell receptor beta chains from one specimen sequenced in a study of CD8 T cells in Susac syndrome. With random hexamers, reverse transcription was performed on about 0.45 to 1 ug of RNA. TCRdb analysed the immunoSEQ multiplex PCR reads with MiXCR anew, one entry per CDR3 protein. The repertoire has roughly 150,000 distinct CDR3 sequences, approximately 93% of them found once; the top ten carry roughly 0.099%. The specimen was CD4+ T cells from PBMCs. These receptors were obtained from a human donor with multiple sclerosis.

This chain connects TRBV3-1 to TRBJ2-7; TRBD2 aligns across 12 bases. J gave up 3 bases and V 4 bases, and 4 bases lay outside the gene matches. The CDR3 contains 15 residues. Germline CDR1 LGHDT, CDR2 YNNKEL (reference sequence). The CDR3 spells CASSPTSGRLYEQYF. The CDR3 region has the DNA TGTGCCAGCAGCCCTACTAGCGGGAGGCTCTACGAGCAGTACTTC.

The gene calls are TRBV6-5 and TRBJ1-3, with no clear D. Germline V lookup: CDR1 MNHEY, CDR2 SVGAGI. Trimming left V 8 bases short and J 4 bases short, with 12 bases between. CDR3 length: 13 amino acids. Here the CDR3 DNA reads TGTGCCAGCTGGGAAGGAACGGGAAACACCATATATTTT. Translated: CASWEGTGNTIYF.

This rearrangement joins TRBV28 to TRBJ2-4; unclear D gene. Trimming cost V 3 bases and J 7 bases, with 13 bases left between them. Germline V gene lookup returns CDR1 MDHEN and CDR2 SYDVKM. CDR3 size: 14 residues. The CDR3 sequence: CASSFSPTMNIQYF. The CDR3 region has the DNA TGTGCCAGCAGTTTTTCCCCCACAATGAACATTCAGTACTTC.

The CDR3 region has the DNA TGTGCCAGCAGCCACGCGACCACAGATACGCAGTATTTT. Its protein is CASSHATTDTQYF. This rearrangement joins TRBV7-2 to TRBJ2-3; D not resolved. Trimming took 5 bases from V and 2 from J, leaving 8 bases between them. Per the germline V gene, CDR1 is SGHTA and CDR2 is FQGNSA. The CDR3 totals 13 residues. The whole variable domain, filled in from reference TRBV7-2 and TRBJ2-3, reads GAGVSQSPSNKVTEKGKDVELRCDPISGHTALYWYRQSLGQGLEFLIYFQGNSAPDKSGLPSDRFSAERTGGSVSTLTIQRTQQEDSAVYLCASSHATTDTQYFGPGTRLTVL.

The chain combines TRBV7-2 with TRBJ2-3; D unclear. This CDR3 spans 15 amino acids. The germline V gene has CDR1 SGHTA and CDR2 FQGNSA. Between the trimmed V and J ends, which lost 5 bases and 1 base, there was a span of 13 bases. CDR3 bases: TGTGCCAGCAGCGACACGCGACCGGGCACAGATACGCAGTATTTT. It codes for CASSDTRPGTDTQYF.

The CDR3 loop reads CSVESGSDTQYF. The CDR3 coding sequence is TGCAGCGTTGAGAGCGGATCAGATACGCAGTATTTT. The chain joins TRBV29-1 to TRBJ2-3; weak D call: TRBD2 (5 bases). The V and J ends lost 3 bases and 4 bases respectively, with 8 bases between them. CDR3 length equals 12 residues. Per germline, CDR1 SQVTM and CDR2 ANQGSEA.

The chain is built from TRBV3-1 and TRBJ1-1, with TRBD1 matching 7 bases. Germline CDR1 is LGHDT and CDR2 is YNNKEL (reference sequence). Trimming took 4 bases from V and 10 from J; bases not matched to a gene: 9. This CDR3 spans 13 amino acids. Here the CDR3 reads CASSRGDRDRAFF. CDR3 nucleotides: TGTGCCAGCAGCCGCGGCGACAGGGATAGAGCTTTCTTT. Supplemented by reference TRBV3-1 and TRBJ1-1, the full variable domain reads DTAVSQTPKYLVTQMGNDKSIKCEQNLGHDTMYWYKQDSKKFLKIMFSYNNKELIINETVPNRFSPKSPDKAHLNLHINSLELGDSAVYFCASSRGDRDRAFFGQGTRLTVV.

The chain has TRBV12-3 or TRBV12-4 and TRBJ1-2; D uncertain. Deletions cut 2 bases from V and 4 bases from J, with 5 bases between. This CDR3 is 12 amino acids long. The chain's CDR3 is CASSLSSYGYTF. The CDR3 nucleotides read TGTGCCAGCAGTTTATCGAGCTATGGCTACACCTTC.

The chain links TRBV5-5 to TRBJ2-7; 8 bases agree with TRBD1. V dropped 0 bases and J dropped 3; count of bases not matched to a gene: 5. The germline V gene has CDR1 SGHKS and CDR2 YYEKEE (reference sequence). This CDR3 comprises 15 residues. DNA of the CDR3: TGTGCCAGCAGCTTGGGTCCAGGGACAGGCTACGAGCAGTACTTC. Its translation: CASSLGPGTGYEQYF.

The rearrangement uses TRBV7-9 and TRBJ2-7; D is unclear. CDR1 SEHNR and CDR2 FQNEAQ come from the germline V gene (reference sequence). The CDR3 loop spans 13 amino acids. Between the trimmed V and J ends, which lost 1 base and 3 bases, there was a span of 7 bases. The CDR3 nucleotides are TGTGCCAGCAGCTTAGTCACTCACTACGAGCAGTACTTC. Residues: CASSLVTHYEQYF.